This is a list of T cell receptor beta chains from one sample in a study of cytomegalovirus exposure and HLA in healthy donors. Assay: immunoSEQ multiplex PCR; the TCRdb copy retains only in-frame clones and omits some. Its clone listing holds 96,000 or so clones. The sample taken for sequencing was PBMCs. These receptors were collected from a young woman in good health and CMV-seronegative. Both conserved end residues are part of each CDR3. The order of the fields is J gene, V gene, CDR3 protein.

j_call: TRBJ2-7; v_call: TRBV6-1; cdr3_aa: CASSGLAGPYEQYF
j_call: TRBJ1-1; v_call: TRBV28; cdr3_aa: CASSLMQGAGNAEAFF
j_call: TRBJ1-2; v_call: TRBV21-1; cdr3_aa: CASTLEVDKHPSSNYGYTF
j_call: TRBJ1-1; v_call: TRBV5-4; cdr3_aa: CASSLVGRGNTEAFF
j_call: TRBJ1-1; v_call: TRBV4-1; cdr3_aa: CASSPSNTEAFF
j_call: TRBJ2-7; v_call: TRBV7-9; cdr3_aa: CASSFPPSGSARGYEQYF
j_call: TRBJ1-6; v_call: TRBV7-2; cdr3_aa: CASSVTGASPLHF
j_call: TRBJ1-2; v_call: TRBV18; cdr3_aa: CASSPETDYGYTF
j_call: TRBJ2-5; v_call: TRBV5-1; cdr3_aa: CASWGEQETQYF
j_call: TRBJ1-1; v_call: TRBV27; cdr3_aa: CASSFSRQGVTEAFF
j_call: TRBJ1-5; v_call: TRBV4-1; cdr3_aa: CASSHADRGNQPQHF
j_call: TRBJ1-4; v_call: TRBV4-2; cdr3_aa: CASSQALQDRGGEKLFF
j_call: TRBJ2-3; v_call: TRBV6-1; cdr3_aa: CASSEAIGQGWTDTQYF
j_call: TRBJ1-2; v_call: TRBV27; cdr3_aa: CASSLSLGQPYGYTF
j_call: TRBJ1-5; v_call: TRBV28; cdr3_aa: CASSLLGAQPQHF
j_call: TRBJ2-1; v_call: TRBV28; cdr3_aa: CASTATGSVDNEQFF
j_call: TRBJ1-1; v_call: TRBV6-5; cdr3_aa: CASSYLQGARNTEAFF
j_call: TRBJ2-5; v_call: TRBV10-3; cdr3_aa: CAITPNGSETQYF
j_call: TRBJ2-1; v_call: TRBV2; cdr3_aa: CASSDLPGLAGVSYNEQFF
j_call: TRBJ1-1; v_call: TRBV30; cdr3_aa: CAWRSTVDGEAFF
j_call: TRBJ2-7; v_call: TRBV30; cdr3_aa: CAWSGQPSYEQYF
j_call: TRBJ1-1; v_call: TRBV5-5; cdr3_aa: CASSLVRGRTEAFF
j_call: TRBJ1-3; v_call: TRBV4-1; cdr3_aa: CASSQGRQAGGNTIYF
j_call: TRBJ2-5; v_call: TRBV28; cdr3_aa: CASSLTYLSFQETQYF
j_call: TRBJ1-5; v_call: TRBV10-1; cdr3_aa: CASSFGTDQPQHF
j_call: TRBJ2-1; v_call: TRBV29-1; cdr3_aa: CSVDASGSYNEQFF
j_call: TRBJ2-3; v_call: TRBV6-1; cdr3_aa: CASRKQGSDTQYF
j_call: TRBJ2-1; v_call: TRBV9; cdr3_aa: CASSVLGDLEAGHYNEQFF
j_call: TRBJ1-1; v_call: TRBV5-1; cdr3_aa: CASSSGQPNTEAFF
j_call: TRBJ1-3; v_call: TRBV12-5; cdr3_aa: CASGYPGQDWSSGNTIYF
j_call: TRBJ2-1; v_call: TRBV9; cdr3_aa: CASSANPVPPNEQFF
j_call: TRBJ2-1; v_call: TRBV9; cdr3_aa: CASSPLAGGPFNEQFF
j_call: TRBJ2-3; v_call: TRBV7-2; cdr3_aa: CASSFVSGTDTQYF
j_call: TRBJ2-1; v_call: TRBV10-3; cdr3_aa: CAISFQLAGAPGGNEQFF
j_call: TRBJ2-1; v_call: TRBV27; cdr3_aa: CASSLGGALGYNEQFF
j_call: TRBJ2-7; v_call: TRBV2; cdr3_aa: CASTGSPEDYEQYF
j_call: TRBJ1-3; v_call: TRBV7-6; cdr3_aa: CASSASGSSSGNTIYF
j_call: TRBJ1-2; v_call: TRBV4-1; cdr3_aa: CASSQEEGRPYGYTF
j_call: TRBJ1-1; v_call: TRBV7-2; cdr3_aa: CASSLTGDTEAFF
j_call: TRBJ1-1; v_call: TRBV30; cdr3_aa: CAWIGTALAEAFF
j_call: TRBJ2-7; v_call: TRBV7-9; cdr3_aa: CASSFGTEPYEQYF
j_call: TRBJ2-2; v_call: TRBV27; cdr3_aa: CASSSRLVPGELFF